The 18 T cell receptor beta chains below were found in one sample sequenced in a study of blood T cell repertoires in COVID-19 (dated by TCRdb to the early 2020s). Library preparation was by the immunoSEQ multiplex PCR assay. The source is immuneACCESS, and TCRdb retained only in-frame sequences with V and J called. Part of the clones is not carried over; for the studies checked, unresolved V genes explain less than half of this, and the remainder is unexplained. The sample table contains around 210,000 clones; only one count was recorded for 65% to 90% of them. The ten largest clonotypes hold more than 4.5% of the sample. The material sequenced was peripheral blood. All receptors come from a man between 45 and 60 years old with COVID-19, enrolled during active disease.

The chain has TRBV24-1 and TRBJ1-4; D unresolved. Germline V gene lookup returns CDR1 KGHDR and CDR2 SFDVKD. V shed 0 bases and J shed 7 bases, with 17 bases lying between them. This CDR3 is 17 amino acids long. The CDR3 protein is CATSDLLSYTISEKLFF. The DNA for the CDR3 is TGTGCCACCAGTGATTTGCTTAGCTACACAATAAGTGAAAAACTGTTTTTT.

The J gene is TRBJ2-3, the V gene TRBV25-1; tentatively, D is TRBD2 (6 bases). Trimming removed 5 bases at V and 8 bases at J, with 17 bases between. Germline V gene sequence: CDR1 MGHDK, CDR2 SYGVNS. This CDR3 has 14 residues. The CDR3 sequence: CASSQRGRHGTQYF. DNA of the CDR3: TGTGCCAGCAGTCAACGGGGGAGGCACGGTACGCAGTATTTT.

The rearrangement joins TRBV28 to TRBJ2-7, with TRBD2 as a possible D gene (5 bases). The V and J ends lost 7 bases and 2 bases respectively, with 12 bases between them. The CDR3 is 13 residues long. Germline V gene data show CDR1 as MDHEN and CDR2 as SYDVKM. CDR3 sequence: CASISRAPYEQYF. The CDR3 DNA reads as TGTGCCAGCATTTCGAGGGCTCCCTACGAGCAGTACTTC.

The gene calls are TRBV5-1 and TRBJ2-5; TRBD1 agrees at 8 bases. CDR3 length: 14 amino acids. V shed 1 base and J 3 bases; nucleotides not matched to a gene: 2. From germline, CDR1 is SGHRS and CDR2 YFSETQ. The CDR3 region has the DNA TGCGCCAGCAGCTTGCAGGGGGCCGAAGAGACCCAGTACTTC. This sequence encodes CASSLQGAEETQYF.

This clone has just one count. V usage is TRBV5-4 and J usage is TRBJ2-7, with D hard to call. Trimming took 0 bases from V and 2 from J, leaving 9 bases between them. This CDR3 region has 14 residues. Germline V lookup: CDR1 SGHNT, CDR2 YYREEE (reference sequence). CDR3 sequence (DNA): TGTGCCAGCAGCTTGGCCGCAGGAACCTACGAGCAGTACTTC. Translated: CASSLAAGTYEQYF.

The rearrangement uses TRBV21-1 and TRBJ2-3; the table assigns TRBD1, which was not confirmed against the DNA. TRBV21-1 is a listed pseudogene. The CDR3 is 15 residues long. The CDR3: CASSLVGLGPDTQYF. As DNA, the CDR3 is TGTGCCAGCAGCCTGGTAGGGTTGGGGCCAGATACGCAGTATTTT.

The chain combines TRBV6-5 with TRBJ1-2; tentatively, D is TRBD1 (5 bases). The CDR3 has 15 residues. V lost 8 bases and J lost 3, with 19 bases in between. In germline, CDR1 is MNHEY, CDR2 SVGAGI. CDR3 protein: CASRPQFSGDYGYTF. DNA for the CDR3: TGTGCCAGCCGTCCCCAGTTCTCGGGGGACTATGGCTACACCTTC.

The V gene is TRBV7-9, the J gene TRBJ2-5; the D gene is possibly TRBD1 (5 bases). The CDR3 consists of 13 residues. Germline V lookup: CDR1 SEHNR, CDR2 FQNEAQ (reference sequence). Trimming pared 5 bases from V and 1 base from J, leaving 8 bases between. CDR3 loop: CASSPDSQETQYF. CDR3 nucleotide sequence: TGTGCCAGCAGCCCCGACAGCCAAGAGACCCAGTACTTC.

V usage is TRBV6-1 and J usage is TRBJ2-7; 7 nucleotides line up with TRBD1. The V segment lost 3 bases and the J segment 3 bases; nucleotides outside the gene matches: 11. The CDR3 totals 16 residues. Looked up from germline, CDR1 is MNHNS and CDR2 is SASEGT. The CDR3 coding sequence is TGTGCCAGCAGTGACCCCCTACCGGGACAGATCTACGAGCAGTACTTC. This sequence encodes CASSDPLPGQIYEQYF.

CDR3 loop: CASSLDGTGNSGNTIYF. CDR3 bases: TGCGCCAGCAGCTTGGACGGGACAGGGAACTCTGGAAACACCATATATTTT. The chain combines TRBV5-1 with TRBJ1-3, with 9 bases aligning to TRBD1. Germline CDR1 reads SGHRS; CDR2 reads YFSETQ. V was clipped by 0 bases and J by 0 bases; unmatched bases: 4. This CDR3 contains 17 residues.

The chain joins TRBV20-1 to TRBJ2-1, with D tentatively TRBD2 (5 bases). The CDR3 has 13 amino acids. Trimming removed 3 bases at V and 8 bases at J, with 14 bases between. Germline values: CDR1 DFQATT, CDR2 SNEGSKA (reference sequence). CDR3 residues: CSASNGAVHEQFF. The CDR3, as DNA: TGCAGTGCTAGTAACGGAGCGGTCCATGAGCAGTTCTTC.

CDR3 bases: TGTGCCAGCAGCGCCCTGACAGGGCCTAATGAAAAACTGTTTTTT. It translates to CASSALTGPNEKLFF. The chain uses TRBV9 and TRBJ1-4; 7 positions match TRBD1. This CDR3 has 15 residues. CDR1 is SGDLS, CDR2 YYNGEE, per germline. Trimming removed 3 bases from V and 3 bases from J; junction bases left unmatched: 5.

This clone was detected only once. This sequence joins TRBV11-2 and TRBJ2-7, with D maybe TRBD2 (5 bases). Looked up from germline, CDR1 is SGHAT and CDR2 is FQNNGV. This CDR3 is 13 amino acids long. Trimming took 3 bases from V and 5 from J, leaving 11 bases between them. This CDR3 is CASSFRGMNEQYF. DNA of the CDR3: TGTGCCAGCAGCTTTAGAGGGATGAACGAGCAGTACTTC.

The CDR3 protein is CASSPGTGDYEQYF. The CDR3 DNA sequence: TGTGCCAGCAGTCCTGGGACAGGGGATTACGAGCAGTACTTC. The chain has TRBV7-6 and TRBJ2-7; 10 bases align to TRBD1. Germline V lookup: CDR1 SGHVS, CDR2 FNYEAQ. J gave up 4 bases and V 6 bases, and 6 bases lay outside the gene matches. The CDR3 has 14 residues. Based on the CDR3 plus reference TRBV7-6 and TRBJ2-7, the full variable domain is GAGVSQSPRYKVTKRGQDVALRCDPISGHVSLYWYRQALGQGPEFLTYFNYEAQQDKSGLPNDRFSAERPEGSISTLTIQRTEQRDSAMYRCASSPGTGDYEQYFGPGTRLTVT.

The chain has TRBV28 and TRBJ1-5; D is possibly TRBD1 (5 bases). CDR3 size: 13 residues. Germline V CDR1 and CDR2: MDHEN, SYDVKM. Trimming shortened V by 3 bases and J by 7 bases, and 10 bases separated the two germline ends. The CDR3 DNA sequence: TGTGCCAGCAGTTTGTCAGGGCAACAGCCCCAGCATTTT. This encodes CASSLSGQQPQHF.

The chain couples TRBV9 to TRBJ2-5, with D tentatively TRBD2 (5 bases). CDR1 SGDLS and CDR2 YYNGEE come from the germline V gene. V lost 3 bases and J lost 7, with 22 bases in between. CDR3 length: 16 amino acids. The CDR3 spells CASSDGVGSRLGTQYF. Here the CDR3 DNA reads TGTGCCAGCAGCGACGGCGTGGGGAGCCGCTTGGGGACCCAGTACTTC.

V is TRBV11-2 and J is TRBJ2-1, with 12 bases that match TRBD1. The length of the CDR3 is 16 residues. Germline V gene lookup returns CDR1 SGHAT and CDR2 FQNNGV. With 1 base clipped from V and 8 bases from J, the junction kept 6 bases outside the gene matches. The CDR3 sequence: CASSLGGQGAIYEQFF. The CDR3 bases are TGTGCCAGCAGCTTAGGGGGACAGGGGGCCATCTATGAGCAGTTCTTC.

The rearrangement uses TRBV25-1 and TRBJ2-4, with TRBD2 matching 10 bases. Unmatched junction bases numbered 5, after V lost 5 bases and J lost 7 bases. The CDR3 sequence is 14 residues long. Germline CDR1 is MGHDK and CDR2 is SYGVNS. CDR3 coding DNA: TGTGCCAGCAGTCCTAGCGGGGGTCTGAACATTCAGTACTTC. Translated: CASSPSGGLNIQYF.